Presented here are 18 T cell receptor beta chains from one specimen sequenced in a study of T cells in Graves' hyperthyroidism and ophthalmopathy. RNA transcripts served as the template for amplifying TCR beta CDR3 regions. HTBI primers were used for first-round RT-PCR of the TCR CDR3. In TCRdb, the multiplex PCR reads were re-called with MiXCR into one record per CDR3 protein. The data hold about 520,000 distinct CDR3 sequences, with around 22% observed a single time. What was sequenced was blood. These receptors were collected from a woman aged 25 to 39 with Graves' ophthalmopathy.

This clonotype was observed at least ten times. The CDR3 reads CASSLGRRGYEQYF. CDR3 nucleotide sequence: TGTGCCAGCAGCTTAGGCAGACGGGGTTACGAGCAGTACTTC. This rearrangement joins TRBV7-8 to TRBJ2-7; perhaps TRBD2 as D (5 bases). CDR3 length: 14 amino acids. Germline V gives CDR1 SGHVS, CDR2 FQNEAQ. The germline V and J ends were trimmed by 1 base and 4 bases, with 11 bases remaining between them.

This clonotype was detected ten times or more. The chain uses TRBV29-1 and TRBJ2-5; 7 bases fit TRBD1. The CDR3 is made up of 12 amino acids. V dropped 7 bases and J dropped 1; count of bases not matched to a gene: 3. Germline V gene sequence: CDR1 SQVTM, CDR2 ANQGSEA. CDR3 DNA: TGCAGCGCTGACAGGGCCCAAGAGACCCAGTACTTC. Residues: CSADRAQETQYF.

About this clonotype: The junction differs from germline at one of its ends, possibly a read error. V usage is TRBV3-1 and J usage is TRBJ2-2, with a possible D match to TRBD2 (5 bases). The CDR3 length is 15 residues. Germline CDR1 LGHDT, CDR2 YNNKEL (reference sequence). The CDR3 sequence is CASSQERRNTGELLF. Written as DNA, the CDR3 is TGTGCCAGCAGCCAAGAACGACGTAACACCGGGGAGCTGCTTTTT.

Only a few counts were recorded for this clonotype. The chain employs TRBV4-1 and TRBJ1-1; the D is unclear. The germline V and J ends were trimmed by 1 base and 5 bases, with 17 bases remaining between them. Germline CDR1 reads MGHRA; CDR2 reads YSYEKL. This CDR3 region has 16 residues. The CDR3: CASSQGSANRVTEAFF. The DNA for the CDR3 is TGCGCCAGCAGCCAAGGGAGCGCCAACCGGGTTACTGAAGCTTTCTTT.

The genes are TRBV7-3 and TRBJ2-6, with D uncertain. V was shortened by 1 base and J by 0 bases, with 7 bases between the two germline ends. Germline CDR1 is SGHTA and CDR2 is FQGTGA. The CDR3 covers 16 residues. The CDR3 is CASSLSLTSGANVLTF. As DNA, the CDR3 is TGTGCCAGCAGCTTAAGTCTGACCTCTGGGGCCAACGTCCTGACTTTC.

This sequence joins TRBV6-1 and TRBJ2-7, with D perhaps TRBD2 (5 bases). The V end lost 4 bases, the J end lost 8 bases, and 9 bases lay between the germline ends. CDR3 length equals 11 residues. Germline V gene lookup returns CDR1 MNHNS and CDR2 SASEGT. The CDR3 DNA reads as TGTGCCAGCAGTGGTGAGGGTAAGCAGTACTTC. Protein: CASSGEGKQYF.

DNA for the CDR3: TGTGCCAGCAGCGAAGGGGGTTTCACAGATACGCAGTATTTT. Protein product: CASSEGGFTDTQYF. The chain couples TRBV11-3 to TRBJ2-3, with TRBD1 as a possible D gene (6 bases). V lost 5 bases and J 2 bases, leaving 11 bases between the germline ends. CDR3 size: 14 residues. Germline V gene sequence: CDR1 SGHNT, CDR2 YENEEA.

The chain combines TRBV6-1 with TRBJ1-3, with TRBD1 matching 12 bases. Germline loops: CDR1 MNHNS, CDR2 SASEGT. Trimming removed 6 bases from V and 6 bases from J; junction bases left unmatched: 9. The CDR3 runs 16 residues. This CDR3 is CASSTDGGQGANTIYF. CDR3 coding DNA: TGTGCCAGCAGCACCGACGGGGGACAGGGGGCAAACACCATATATTTT.

This clonotype was recorded at least ten times. The chain couples TRBV6-2 or TRBV6-3 to TRBJ2-5; 8 bases match TRBD1. The germline gives CDR1 MNHEY, CDR2 SVGEGT. Trimming cost V 5 bases and J 4 bases; bases outside gene matches: 6. The CDR3 runs to 14 residues. The CDR3 nucleotides are TGTGCCAGCAGTAAAGACAGGGGAACAGAGACCCAGTACTTC. Its translation is CASSKDRGTETQYF.

This chain joins TRBV2 and TRBJ2-6; D is uncertain. Germline lookup yields CDR1 SNHLY and CDR2 FYNNEI. CDR3 size: 16 residues. Between the trimmed V and J ends, which lost 4 bases and 0 bases, there was a span of 10 bases. CDR3 sequence (DNA): TGTGCCAGCAGTGCTCGGTCGTTCTCTGGGGCCAACGTCCTGACTTTC. Translation gives CASSARSFSGANVLTF.

This clonotype was counted many times. CDR3 in DNA: TGTGCCAGTGGGGACACCCTTCAAGAGACCCAGTACTTC. It is translated as CASGDTLQETQYF. The chain couples TRBV27 to TRBJ2-5; a weak D match, TRBD1 (6 bases). Germline V gives CDR1 MNHEY, CDR2 SMNVEV (reference sequence). V lost 9 bases and J 2 bases, leaving 13 bases between the germline ends. This CDR3 comprises 13 residues.

This clonotype was seen at least ten times. The rearrangement links TRBV2 to TRBJ2-7; unclear D gene. The CDR3 runs to 13 residues. Trimming pared 5 bases from V and 2 bases from J, leaving 10 bases between. Germline loops: CDR1 SNHLY, CDR2 FYNNEI. CDR3 sequence: CASSFSGTYEQYF. The CDR3 DNA is TGTGCCAGCAGTTTCTCTGGAACCTACGAGCAGTACTTC. The whole variable domain, filled in from reference TRBV2 and TRBJ2-7, reads EPEVTQTPSHQVTQMGQEVILRCVPISNHLYFYWYRQILGQKVEFLVSFYNNEISEKSEIFDDQFSVERPDGSNFTLKIRSTKLEDSAMYFCASSFSGTYEQYFGPGTRLTVT.

Ten or more counts support this clonotype. The chain couples TRBV27 to TRBJ1-1, with a possible D match to TRBD1 (6 bases). The V and J ends lost 0 bases and 4 bases respectively, with 12 bases between them. Germline V CDR1 and CDR2: MNHEY, SMNVEV (reference sequence). This CDR3 is built from 15 residues. The chain's CDR3 is CASSLSAGGGTEAFF. The CDR3 region has the DNA TGTGCCAGCAGTTTATCGGCGGGGGGCGGCACTGAAGCTTTCTTT.

A word on this clonotype: The missing conserved phenylalanine or tryptophan at the end of this CDR3 makes a read error likely. The chain employs TRBV24-1 and TRBJ1-2, with a possible D match to TRBD1 (5 bases). CDR3 length: 13 amino acids. Germline V gives CDR1 KGHDR, CDR2 SFDVKD. Trimming shortened V by 4 bases and J by 7 bases, and 12 bases separated the two germline ends. The CDR3 protein is CATSDRVFFGYTY. For the CDR3, the DNA is TGTGCCACCAGTGACAGGGTTTTTTTTGGCTACACCTAC.

Ten or more counts support this clonotype. The chain combines TRBV10-3 with TRBJ1-3; D perhaps matches TRBD1 (6 bases). V lost 4 bases and J 4 bases, leaving 11 bases between the germline ends. CDR3 length: 14 amino acids. Germline lookup yields CDR1 ENHRY and CDR2 SYGVKD. CDR3 region: CAISGTGLGNTIYF. Here the CDR3 DNA reads TGTGCCATCAGTGGAACAGGGCTCGGAAACACCATATATTTT.

This clonotype was seen many times. V gene TRBV5-1 combines with J gene TRBJ1-1; D call uncertain. The germline gives CDR1 SGHRS, CDR2 YFSETQ. The CDR3 runs 15 residues. The V end lost 2 bases, the J end lost 1 base, and 12 bases lay between the germline ends. The CDR3 DNA follows: TGCGCCAGCAGCTTTATCCCCCATCCGAACACTGAAGCTTTCTTT. It encodes CASSFIPHPNTEAFF.

This clonotype was seen repeatedly, ten times or more. This sequence joins TRBV6-5 and TRBJ1-1; D is possibly TRBD1 (6 bases). This CDR3 has 14 amino acids. The germline V gene encodes CDR1 MNHEY and CDR2 SVGAGI. V lost 5 bases and J lost 6, with 16 bases in between. DNA for the CDR3: TGTGCCAGCAGTAATATCCAGGGGTACCCTGAAGCTTTCTTT. This sequence encodes CASSNIQGYPEAFF.

As regards this clonotype: As the CDR3 is not closed by the conserved phenylalanine or tryptophan, this likely results from a read error. It is unclear where the CDR3 begins or ends on the DNA, so no DNA is shown, and the CDR3 is as TCRdb lists it. The CDR3 region is CASTGQGAGELLL. V and J are TRBV2 and TRBJ2-2; the table gives TRBD1 as D, unverified against the DNA. CDR1 SNHLY and CDR2 FYNNEI come from the germline V gene. Including both end residues, the CDR3 is 13 amino acids long.